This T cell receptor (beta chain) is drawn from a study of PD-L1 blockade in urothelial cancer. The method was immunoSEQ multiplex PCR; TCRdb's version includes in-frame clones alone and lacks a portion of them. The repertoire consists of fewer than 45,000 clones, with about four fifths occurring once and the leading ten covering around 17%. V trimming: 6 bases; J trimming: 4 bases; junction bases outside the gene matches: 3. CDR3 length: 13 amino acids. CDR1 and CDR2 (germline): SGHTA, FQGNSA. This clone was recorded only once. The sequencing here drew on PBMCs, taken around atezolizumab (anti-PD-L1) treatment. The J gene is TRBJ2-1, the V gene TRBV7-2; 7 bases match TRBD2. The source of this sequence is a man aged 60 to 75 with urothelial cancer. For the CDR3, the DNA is TGTGCCAGCAGTCGGGGGGATTACAATGAGCAGTTCTTC. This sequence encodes CASSRGDYNEQFF.